A selection of T cell receptor beta chains follows, all from one sample in a study of graft-versus-host responses after intestinal transplantation. Assay: immunoSEQ multiplex PCR; the TCRdb copy retains only in-frame clones and omits some. The data show about 54,000 clones, with about 89% seen just once and less than 6% held by the top ten. Sequenced here: PBMCs, sampled around 95 weeks after intestinal transplant. These receptors came from a human patient who received an intestinal transplant, so some T cells may come from the graft donor. The CDR3 runs from the conserved cysteine through the conserved F or W.

v_gene | CDR3aa
TRBV30 | CAWSALLKTQYF
TRBV7-9 | CASSLLGTGVYEQYF
TRBV6-6 | CASSYNELENEQYF
TRBV11-2 | CASSPRGVAVVYEQYF
TRBV11-2 | CASSLVAGWTGELFF
TRBV30 | CASSRGNIQYF
TRBV10-1 | CASSLRRGTGELFF
TRBV5-6 | CASSLDRGNQPQHF
TRBV6-6 | CASKGSGGPRVEFF
TRBV6-5 | CASRLQGAAGELFF
TRBV10-3 | CAISTSGGGYNEQFF
TRBV2 | CASMGIGNTIYF
TRBV5-1 | CASSWTGVEAFF
TRBV19 | CASSIGSSYEQYF
TRBV11-2 | CASSYTGLTTLDTQYF
TRBV5-4 | CASSPRQGLNLYGYTF
TRBV15 | CATSRDFSGQGNYGYTF
TRBV2 | CASSDGRQGYTEAFF
TRBV19 | CASSPGGGAGNTIYF
TRBV7-9 | CASSLGTGETDTQYF
TRBV29-1 | CSVEDPSPGQQYF
TRBV6-5 | CASSRNRGSADTQYF
TRBV11-2 | CASSLVPGGGTDTQYF
TRBV2 | CASSGGGIRGEAFF
TRBV9 | CASSEPGLGDTDTQYF
TRBV6-6 | CASSYTPQAGNTIYF
TRBV9 | CASSAGTTGNTIYF
TRBV6-5 | CASSLTGFNQPQHF
TRBV7-8 | CASSLPSAYNEQFF
TRBV15 | CATSKDLPGLAGGYNEQFF
TRBV19 | CASSIDSGAEAFF
TRBV2 | CASTTTLAGAETQYF
TRBV5-1 | CASSPRDREKLFF
TRBV6-6 | CASSYYPGQETQYF
TRBV27 | CASSSPFVTEGPYNEQFF
TRBV2 | CASREQVLGELFF
TRBV5-1 | CASSFPEGEVYGYTF
TRBV7-9 | CASSLVSGVSGQQYF
TRBV4-2 | CASSQDLGNQPQHF
TRBV19 | CASKTPGQGRSYGYTF
TRBV5-1 | CASSSGGLAETQYF
TRBV27 | CASSLWGNTEAFF
TRBV4-1 | CASSQDRVGPTPRENEQYF
TRBV7-9 | CASSLGEVTVYGYTF
TRBV2 | CASIITGLKNTEAFF
TRBV2 | CASGEMYTDTQYF
TRBV5-4 | CASSFVAGGTYEQYF
TRBV5-1 | CASSFTTTGYYEQYF
TRBV16 | CASSQGFYSNQPQHF
TRBV10-2 | CASSSGTATTNTQYF
TRBV5-1 | CASKGGVAGDTQYF
TRBV13 | CASRGLNTGELFF
TRBV4-1 | CASSQAVSSSYGYTF
TRBV5-4 | CASRSSGGAPYNEQFF
TRBV10-3 | CAAGEYNEQFF
TRBV10-1 | CASGQGQNNEQYF
TRBV29-1 | CSVVRWTPLMNEQYF
TRBV14 | CASSPRQGRYEQYF
TRBV5-1 | CASSLFVPAGQGRRAQETQYF